This T cell receptor (beta chain) was recorded in a study of molecular identifiers for immune sequencing clone quantification (dated by TCRdb to 2016 to 2018). The study in broad terms: In a replicate experiment, RNA from roughly 21,000 or 96,000 naive CD8 T cells was split into five aliquots, four of which were sequenced. This methods study benchmarked molecular-identifier clustering-based TCR repertoire sequencing (MIDCIRS) and TCR RNA copy counting, using CD8 T cells to do so. The investigation overall reported the following: Even against a background of roughly 1 million naive CD8 T cells, spiked-in Jurkat TCR RNA amounting to a single cell's worth was reported to be detectable. Modeling estimated 2.5 to 3.5 recovered TCR RNA copies per cell, compared with approximately 10 by digital PCR, which implies around 33% capture efficiency. Identical TCR molecules sharing a barcode could cause highly expanded clone sizes to be underestimated. When barcode sub-clustering was not used, chimeric consensus sequences inflated TCR diversity, with chimeras reaching as high as 47%. Clones above 20 RNA copies held over 97% of molecules in CMV-specific effector cells but under 1% in naive cells. The naive libraries included spiked-in Jurkat TCR RNA (10 copies' worth), and this Jurkat TCR RNA is not part of the donor repertoire.

The CDR3 has 16 amino acids, counting the end cysteine and phenylalanine. Only the CDR3 part of the read is kept: 48 bases, read in frame from the first base. CDR1 and CDR2 were assigned from the germline V gene (reference sequence) as LNHDA and SQIVND. V ends up 5 bases short and J 4 bases short, with an unmatched junction base count of 10. There are many counts of this clonotype. Its antigen is still unknown. No much larger clonotype is one base removed from it; base qualities were not supplied. Naive CD8 T cell libraries were made from approximately 20,000 to 1,000,000 sorted cells using 10%, 30% or 50% of purified RNA. Naive CD8 T cells, defined as CD8+CD4-CCR7+CD45RA+, were FACS-sorted into RLT Plus buffer on a BD FACSAria II. To test detection sensitivity, Jurkat RNA equal to around 11 TCR copies was added to samples of about 17,000-1,100,000 naive CD8 T cells. Enrichment of CD8 T cells was done with RosetteSep CD8+ T Cell Enrichment Cocktail plus Ficoll-Paque, and ACK red cell lysis came afterward.

The method behind the library was PCR. The instrument was an Illumina HiSeq 4000. Bulk TCR libraries were generated as previously described, with the TCR primers listed in Table S5 used. The Qiagen AllPrep DNA/RNA kit was used to purify total RNA. Before analysis, reads from multiple sequencing runs of the same library were pooled. The authors' analysis ran thus. Reads were retained only if the reads had an exact TCR constant sequence, and the retained reads were trimmed to 150 nt and grouped according to their 12-nt molecular barcodes. Reads within each barcode group were sub-clustered using a 15% Levenshtein threshold, and quality-weighted consensus sequences were constructed for each RNA molecule. Non-functional sequences were filtered out, along with any lower-count sequence sitting one edit away from another sequence. Barcode sub-clusters with fewer than 20% of the maximum read count were removed, based on fitting two negative binomial distributions. TCRdb handled the public reads itself, with Q25 trimming in fastp and clone calling in MiXCR, and kept productive beta chains. Entries that share a CDR3 protein sequence are merged under the most common genes and DNA. TCRdb, not the authors, supplied the V and J calls. The sample has 62,000 or so distinct CDR3 sequences on record, 15% to 20% of them singletons. About 1.5% of the sample comes from the top ten.

The sample taken for sequencing was naive CD8+ T cells from blood, with Jurkat cell RNA spiked in. Interpreted using the paper, the cell subset or site label stands for: FACS-sorted CD8+CD4-CCR7+CD45RA+ naive T cells. This receptor was obtained from a human donor in good health. Some libraries in this study had Jurkat cell RNA spiked in. In this chain, TRBV19 is recombined with TRBJ2-3, with 9 bases in between that match TRBD1. The DNA sequence is TGTGCCAGTAGTCCAGGGACAGGGCTAAAGGCAGATACGCAGTATTTT. It translates to CASSPGTGLKADTQYF.